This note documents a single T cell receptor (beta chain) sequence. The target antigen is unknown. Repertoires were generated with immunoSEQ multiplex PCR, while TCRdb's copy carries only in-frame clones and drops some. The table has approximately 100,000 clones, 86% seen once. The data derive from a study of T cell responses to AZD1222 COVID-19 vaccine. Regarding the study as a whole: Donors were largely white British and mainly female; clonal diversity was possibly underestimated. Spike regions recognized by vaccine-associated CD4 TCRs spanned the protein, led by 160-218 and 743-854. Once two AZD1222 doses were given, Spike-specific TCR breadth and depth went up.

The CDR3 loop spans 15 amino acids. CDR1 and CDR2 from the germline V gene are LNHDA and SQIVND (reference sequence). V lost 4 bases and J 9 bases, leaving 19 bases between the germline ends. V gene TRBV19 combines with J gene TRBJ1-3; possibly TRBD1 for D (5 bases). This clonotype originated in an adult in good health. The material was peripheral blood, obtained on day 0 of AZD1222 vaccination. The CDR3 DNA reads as TGTGCCAGTAGTAGGTTCGGGACCCCCGGGAGCACCATATATTTT. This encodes CASSRFGTPGSTIYF.